What follows are 25 T cell receptor beta chains derived from one specimen sequenced in a study of blood T cell repertoires in COVID-19. Repertoires were generated with immunoSEQ multiplex PCR, while TCRdb's copy carries only in-frame clones and drops some. The data show 350,000 to 400,000 clones, roughly 90% seen once. The sample consisted of PBMCs or T cells enriched from blood (not recorded which). All receptors come from a woman in her 30s who had recovered from COVID-19.

J is TRBJ2-1 and V is TRBV19; TRBD2 aligns across 14 bases. Per germline, CDR1 LNHDA and CDR2 SQIVND (reference sequence). The CDR3 is 17 amino acids. The trim removed 5 bases at V and 7 bases at J, leaving 10 bases unmatched. The CDR3 nucleotides are TGTGCCAGTAGTCTTACTAGGGGACTAGCGGGAGCAAATGAGCAGTTCTTC. Amino acid sequence: CASSLTRGLAGANEQFF.

The chain carries TRBV5-1 and TRBJ2-3; TRBD2 agrees at 9 bases. Germline-derived CDR1 and CDR2 are SGHRS and YFSETQ. The CDR3 runs 17 residues. Unmatched junction bases numbered 10, after V lost 0 bases and J lost 5 bases. The DNA of the CDR3 is TGCGCCAGCAGCTTGGAGTCGCGGGGGGGCCGGGGAGATACGCAGTATTTT. Translated, it gives CASSLESRGGRGDTQYF.

The V gene is TRBV7-9, the J gene TRBJ2-5, with 10 bases that match TRBD2. This CDR3 has 19 amino acids. Trimming removed 1 base from V and 0 bases from J; junction bases left unmatched: 11. Germline CDR1 SEHNR, CDR2 FQNEAQ (reference sequence). In nucleotides, the CDR3 is TGTGCCAGCAGCTTAGGGACTAGCGGAGGTTTTGGGTACCAAGAGACCCAGTACTTC. Translated, it gives CASSLGTSGGFGYQETQYF.

V usage is TRBV5-1 and J usage is TRBJ1-1; D call uncertain. V was shortened by 4 bases and J by 0 bases, with 10 bases between the two germline ends. The CDR3 totals 14 residues. The germline V gene encodes CDR1 SGHRS and CDR2 YFSETQ. CDR3: CASSLIGLNTEAFF. CDR3 coding DNA: TGCGCCAGCAGCCTGATCGGTCTGAACACTGAAGCTTTCTTT.

This chain connects TRBV4-1 to TRBJ2-1; 9 bases fit TRBD1. Germline lookup yields CDR1 MGHRA and CDR2 YSYEKL. V dropped 6 bases and J dropped 7; count of bases not matched to a gene: 7. The CDR3 runs 14 residues. In DNA, the CDR3 is TGCGCCAGCAGGGGGACAGGGCCCGTGAATGAGCAGTTCTTC. The encoded protein is CASRGTGPVNEQFF.

The gene calls are TRBV7-8 and TRBJ2-5; 10 bases align to TRBD1. V was pared by 1 base and J by 5 bases, with 4 bases of the junction left unmatched. This CDR3 region has 15 residues. Germline CDR1 reads SGHVS; CDR2 reads FQNEAQ. This CDR3 is CASSLGGQGSETQYF. The DNA of the CDR3 is TGTGCCAGCAGCTTAGGGGGACAGGGGTCGGAGACCCAGTACTTC. The whole variable domain, filled in from reference TRBV7-8 and TRBJ2-5, reads GAGVSQSPRYKVAKRGQDVALRCDPISGHVSLFWYQQALGQGPEFLTYFQNEAQLDKSGLPSDRFFAERPEGSVSTLKIQRTQQEDSAVYLCASSLGGQGSETQYFGPGTRLLVL.

The rearrangement uses TRBV28 and TRBJ1-6; D remains ambiguous. CDR1 MDHEN and CDR2 SYDVKM come from the germline V gene. The CDR3 has 14 residues. Trimming cost V 3 bases and J 7 bases, with 10 bases left between them. The CDR3 DNA sequence: TGTGCCAGCAGTTTGAGGAGGGAAAATTCACCCCTCCACTTT. Translating it yields CASSLRRENSPLHF.

The V call is TRBV29-1, the J call TRBJ1-1; D ambiguous. Per germline, CDR1 SQVTM and CDR2 ANQGSEA. The CDR3 runs 13 residues. The ends were cut back, 3 bases at V and 7 bases at J, with 15 bases in the middle. CDR3 residues: CSVDAALSGEAFF. Written as DNA, the CDR3 is TGCAGCGTTGATGCGGCCTTGAGTGGTGAAGCTTTCTTT.

The chain links TRBV7-2 to TRBJ1-2; D not resolved. CDR3 length: 14 residues. The V and J ends lost 2 bases and 5 bases respectively, with 12 bases between them. Germline loops: CDR1 SGHTA, CDR2 FQGNSA. Written as DNA, the CDR3 is TGTGCCAGCAGCTTAACCCGGGTATCATATGGCTACACCTTC. This codes for CASSLTRVSYGYTF.

V usage is TRBV19 and J usage is TRBJ1-5, with D possibly matching TRBD1 (6 bases). Germline values: CDR1 LNHDA, CDR2 SQIVND (reference sequence). Trimming left V 0 bases short and J 4 bases short, with 10 bases between. This CDR3 spans 15 amino acids. The CDR3 loop reads CASSIDRQANQPQHF. The CDR3 coding sequence is TGTGCCAGTAGTATAGACCGACAGGCGAATCAGCCCCAGCATTTT.

The V call is TRBV11-3, the J call TRBJ2-1, with TRBD2 matching 10 bases. With 2 bases clipped from V and 6 bases from J, the junction kept 4 bases outside the gene matches. The CDR3 is 15 amino acids. CDR1 SGHNT and CDR2 YENEEA come from the germline V gene. CDR3 in amino acids: CASSLSGRVFNEQFF. The CDR3 DNA is TGTGCCAGCAGCTTAAGCGGGAGGGTCTTCAATGAGCAGTTCTTC.

J is TRBJ2-7 and V is TRBV6-5; 10 positions match TRBD2. From germline, CDR1 is MNHEY and CDR2 SVGAGI. CDR3 length: 15 amino acids. V lost 9 bases to trimming and J lost 5 bases; unmatched junction nucleotides: 13. CDR3: CASRTSGRRSDEQYF. The CDR3 bases are TGTGCCAGTCGGACTAGCGGAAGGAGGTCCGACGAGCAGTACTTC.

This sequence joins TRBV19 and TRBJ2-3; D might be TRBD2 (6 bases). The CDR3 consists of 13 residues. The ends were cut back, 1 base at V and 4 bases at J, with 6 bases in the middle. The germline CDR1 and CDR2 sequences are LNHDA and SQIVND (reference sequence). Here the CDR3 reads CASSIAGADTQYF. The CDR3, as DNA: TGTGCCAGTAGTATAGCGGGGGCAGATACGCAGTATTTT.

V usage is TRBV28 and J usage is TRBJ2-1; TRBD1 matches at 9 bases. The germline V gene has CDR1 MDHEN and CDR2 SYDVKM. V lost 2 bases to trimming and J lost 9 bases; unmatched junction nucleotides: 8. The CDR3 totals 15 residues. The CDR3 nucleotides are TGTGCCAGCAGTTTACCGGGACAGGGAAAGGGTGAGCAGTTCTTC. Its protein is CASSLPGQGKGEQFF.

The chain recombines TRBV24-1 with TRBJ2-2; maybe TRBD1 (6 bases). Trimming shortened V by 10 bases and J by 4 bases, and 18 bases separated the two germline ends. The CDR3 is 15 amino acids. Germline V gene sequence: CDR1 KGHDR, CDR2 SFDVKD. CDR3 sequence (DNA): TGTGCCACGGCCCCCAGGACAGCTGGCACCGGGGAGCTGTTTTTT. As protein: CATAPRTAGTGELFF.

The chain uses TRBV18 and TRBJ2-2; no clear D gene. The length of the CDR3 is 14 residues. Between the trimmed V and J ends, which lost 2 bases and 0 bases, there was a span of 4 bases. The germline V gene has CDR1 KGHSH and CDR2 LQKENI. The CDR3 DNA follows: TGTGCCAGCTCACCAGTAGCGAACACCGGGGAGCTGTTTTTT. This translates into CASSPVANTGELFF.

V gene TRBV7-3 combines with J gene TRBJ2-2; 8 nucleotides agree with TRBD2. The trim removed 5 bases at V and 0 bases at J, leaving 11 bases unmatched. The germline CDR1 and CDR2 sequences are SGHTA and FQGTGA. The CDR3 has 18 residues. CDR3 in amino acids: CASSPRGLAASNTGELFF. The CDR3 DNA is TGTGCCAGCAGCCCCCGCGGACTAGCAGCCTCGAACACCGGGGAGCTGTTTTTT.

The rearrangement joins TRBV7-9 to TRBJ2-7; 7 nucleotides line up with TRBD1. Trimming cost V 5 bases and J 3 bases; bases outside gene matches: 7. CDR1 SEHNR and CDR2 FQNEAQ come from the germline V gene (reference sequence). The CDR3 totals 14 residues. The CDR3 bases are TGTGCCAGCAGCAAGACAGGGTTTGGCTACGAGCAGTACTTC. Protein sequence: CASSKTGFGYEQYF.

The V and J genes are TRBV18 and TRBJ1-2; no clear D gene. The CDR3 consists of 13 residues. CDR1 KGHSH and CDR2 LQKENI come from the germline V gene. V gave up 5 bases and J gave up 8 bases, with 15 bases separating them. As DNA, the CDR3 is TGTGCCAGCTCAGAGACACAAAAAGGAGGCTACACCTTC. Protein: CASSETQKGGYTF.

V gene TRBV5-6 combines with J gene TRBJ2-7; TRBD1 is a possible D gene (6 bases). Germline CDR1 and CDR2: SGHDT and YYEEEE. V was cut by 2 bases and J by 2 bases, with 14 bases left in between. CDR3 length: 15 residues. The CDR3 DNA reads as TGTGCCAGCAGCTTAGGGGACATACCGACCTACGAGCAGTACTTC. Protein product: CASSLGDIPTYEQYF.

The chain has TRBV9 and TRBJ2-7; 7 bases fit TRBD2. The trim removed 2 bases at V and 4 bases at J, leaving 12 bases unmatched. The CDR3 sequence is 16 residues long. Per germline, CDR1 SGDLS and CDR2 YYNGEE. CDR3 DNA sequence: TGTGCCAGCAGCGTCCACCCGGGACGCGGGGGATACGAGCAGTACTTC. This gives the protein CASSVHPGRGGYEQYF.

For the CDR3, the DNA is TGTGCCAGCAGTCCCCTTGGGAGTAACACAGATACGCAGTATTTT. Its protein is CASSPLGSNTDTQYF. The gene calls are TRBV27 and TRBJ2-3, with D maybe TRBD2 (5 bases). V was shortened by 5 bases and J by 2 bases, with 14 bases between the two germline ends. The CDR3 extends over 15 amino acids. Germline V CDR1 and CDR2: MNHEY, SMNVEV (reference sequence).

The chain carries TRBV6-6 and TRBJ2-7, with D possibly TRBD2 on 5 matching bases. Per germline, CDR1 MNHNY and CDR2 SVGAGI (reference sequence). The CDR3 spans 13 residues. Trimming stripped 7 bases from V and 7 bases from J, with 17 bases between. The CDR3 is CASKEKGRGEQYF. The DNA for the CDR3 is TGTGCCAGCAAAGAGAAAGGGAGAGGGGAGCAGTACTTC.

This chain links TRBV7-2 with TRBJ1-2; 9 positions match TRBD1. Germline values: CDR1 SGHTA, CDR2 FQGNSA. This CDR3 is 14 amino acids long. The V gene end was trimmed by 2 bases and the J gene end by 8 bases; junction bases not matched to a gene: 6. CDR3 region: CASSLNRGRWGYTF. The CDR3 DNA is TGTGCCAGCAGCTTAAACAGGGGGCGCTGGGGCTACACCTTC.

J is TRBJ2-5 and V is TRBV4-3; perhaps TRBD2 as D (6 bases). From germline, CDR1 is LGHNA and CDR2 YSLEER. Trimming cost V 3 bases and J 5 bases, with 22 bases left between them. The length of the CDR3 is 17 residues. This chain's CDR3 is CASSQGRGRGLGETQYF. The DNA of the CDR3 is TGCGCCAGCAGCCAGGGCCGGGGACGGGGGTTAGGGGAGACCCAGTACTTC.